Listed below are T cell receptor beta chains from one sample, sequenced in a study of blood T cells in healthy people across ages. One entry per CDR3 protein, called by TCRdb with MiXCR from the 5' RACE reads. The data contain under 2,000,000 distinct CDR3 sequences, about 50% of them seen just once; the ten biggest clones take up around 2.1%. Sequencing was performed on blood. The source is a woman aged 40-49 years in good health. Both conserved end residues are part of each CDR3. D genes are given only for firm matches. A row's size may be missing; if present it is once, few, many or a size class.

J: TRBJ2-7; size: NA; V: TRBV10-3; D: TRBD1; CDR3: CATARGTGGNEQYF; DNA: TGTGCCACCGCTCGGGGGACAGGGGGCAACGAGCAGTACTTC
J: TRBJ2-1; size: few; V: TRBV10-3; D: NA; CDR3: CAISESTSSSYNEQFF; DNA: TGTGCCATCAGTGAGTCGACCAGCAGCTCCTACAATGAGCAGTTCTTC
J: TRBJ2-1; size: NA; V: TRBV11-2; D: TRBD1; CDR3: CASSLIVGTGGSSNEQFF; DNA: TGTGCCAGCAGCCTCATCGTAGGGACAGGGGGCTCAAGCAATGAGCAGTTCTTC
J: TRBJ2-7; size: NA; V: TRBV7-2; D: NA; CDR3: CASSLSRFSYEQYF; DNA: TGTGCCAGCAGCTTAAGTAGATTCTCCTACGAGCAGTACTTC
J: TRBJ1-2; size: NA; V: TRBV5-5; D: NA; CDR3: CASSLVGGRGRYGYTF; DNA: TGTGCCAGCAGCTTGGTCGGGGGGCGAGGGCGATATGGCTACACCTTC
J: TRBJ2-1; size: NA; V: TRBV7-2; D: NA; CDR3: CASSFAPRAHEQFF; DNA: TGTGCCAGCAGCTTCGCTCCCAGGGCTCATGAGCAGTTCTTC
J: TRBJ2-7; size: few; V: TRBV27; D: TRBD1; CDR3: CASSSAGTEYEQYF; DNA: TGTGCCAGCAGTTCCGCCGGGACAGAATACGAGCAGTACTTC
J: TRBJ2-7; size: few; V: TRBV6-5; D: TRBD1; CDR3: CASGDRGAYEQYF; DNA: TGTGCCAGCGGAGACAGGGGGGCCTACGAGCAGTACTTC
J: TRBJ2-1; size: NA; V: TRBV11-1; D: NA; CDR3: CASSFHGSPGGAEQFF; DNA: TGTGCCAGCAGCTTCCATGGGAGCCCGGGGGGCGCTGAGCAGTTCTTC
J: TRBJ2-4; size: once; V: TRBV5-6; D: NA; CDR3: CASSGSKNIQYF; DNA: TGTGCCAGCAGCGGAAGTAAAAACATTCAGTACTTC
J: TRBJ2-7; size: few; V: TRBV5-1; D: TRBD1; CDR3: CASSLGTGTDYEQYF; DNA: TGCGCCAGCAGCTTGGGGACAGGGACGGACTACGAGCAGTACTTC
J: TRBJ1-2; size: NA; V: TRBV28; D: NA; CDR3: CASSVRDGYYGYTF; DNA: TGTGCCAGCAGTGTTCGGGACGGCTACTATGGCTACACCTTC
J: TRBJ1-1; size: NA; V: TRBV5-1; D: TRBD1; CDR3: CASSLVTGQGARAFF; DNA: TGCGCCAGCAGCTTGGTTACGGGACAGGGGGCAAGAGCTTTCTTT
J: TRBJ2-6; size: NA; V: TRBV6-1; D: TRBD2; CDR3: CASSAFRDYPSGANVLTF; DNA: TGTGCCAGCAGTGCCTTCCGGGACTACCCTTCTGGGGCCAACGTCCTGACTTTC
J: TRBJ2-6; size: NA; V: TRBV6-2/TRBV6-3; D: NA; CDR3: CASSYPSSPAGANVLTF; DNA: TGTGCCAGCAGTTACCCATCCAGTCCCGCTGGGGCCAACGTCCTGACTTTC
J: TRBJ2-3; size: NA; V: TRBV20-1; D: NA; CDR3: CSARDPTPGNTQYF; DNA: TGCAGTGCTAGGGACCCAACGCCGGGAAATACGCAGTATTTT
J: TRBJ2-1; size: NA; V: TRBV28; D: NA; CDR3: CASSLLQGTNEQFF; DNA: TGTGCCAGCAGTTTACTACAGGGAACCAATGAGCAGTTCTTC
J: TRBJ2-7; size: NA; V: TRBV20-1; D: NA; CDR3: CSALLNSKHYEQYF; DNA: TGCAGTGCTCTCTTAAACTCGAAACACTACGAGCAGTACTTC
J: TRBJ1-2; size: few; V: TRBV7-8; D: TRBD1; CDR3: CASSRLDRPYGYTF; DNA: TGTGCCAGCAGCCGTTTGGACAGGCCCTATGGCTACACCTTC
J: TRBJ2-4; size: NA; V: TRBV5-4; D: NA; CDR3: CASSLGPLKGNIQYF; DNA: TGTGCCAGCAGCTTGGGGCCCCTTAAGGGGAACATTCAGTACTTC
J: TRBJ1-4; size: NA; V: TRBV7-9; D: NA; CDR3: CASSLGASQSWSEKLFF; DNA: TGTGCCAGCAGCTTAGGGGCCTCACAGTCATGGAGCGAAAAACTGTTTTTT
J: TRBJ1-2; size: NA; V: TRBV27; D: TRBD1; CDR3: CASTPRTGDGYGYTF; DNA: TGTGCCAGCACCCCTCGGACAGGGGATGGCTATGGCTACACCTTC